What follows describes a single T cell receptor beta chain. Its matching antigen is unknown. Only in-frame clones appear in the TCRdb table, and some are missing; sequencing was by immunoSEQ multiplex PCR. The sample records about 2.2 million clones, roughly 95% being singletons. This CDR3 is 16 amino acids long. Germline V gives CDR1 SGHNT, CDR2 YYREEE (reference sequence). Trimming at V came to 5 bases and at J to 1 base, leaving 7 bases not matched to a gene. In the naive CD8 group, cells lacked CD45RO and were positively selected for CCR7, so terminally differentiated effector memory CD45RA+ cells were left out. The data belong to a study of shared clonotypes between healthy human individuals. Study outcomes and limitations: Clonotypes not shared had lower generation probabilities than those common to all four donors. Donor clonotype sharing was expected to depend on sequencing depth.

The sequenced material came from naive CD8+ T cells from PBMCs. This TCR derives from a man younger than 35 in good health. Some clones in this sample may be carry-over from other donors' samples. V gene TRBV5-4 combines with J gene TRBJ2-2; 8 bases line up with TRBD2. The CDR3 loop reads CASRSGAGGNTGELFF. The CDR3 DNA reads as TGTGCCAGCAGATCGGGGGCGGGAGGGAACACCGGGGAGCTGTTTTTT. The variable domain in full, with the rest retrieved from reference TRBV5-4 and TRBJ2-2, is ETGVTQSPTHLIKTRGQQVTLRCSSQSGHNTVSWYQQALGQGPQFIFQYYREEENGRGNFPPRFSGLQFPNYSSELNVNALELDDSALYLCASRSGAGGNTGELFFGEGSRLTVL.